This TCR beta chain was captured by sequencing in a study of T cell changes during pregnancy in multiple sclerosis. The table came from immunoSEQ multiplex PCR; TCRdb's copy has only in-frame clones and leaves some out. The data show around 40,000 clones, roughly nine tenths seen once. Germline values: CDR1 MNHNS, CDR2 SASEGT. This CDR3 region has 16 residues. With V trimmed by 1 base and J by 9 bases, 12 bases remained unmatched. V usage is TRBV6-1 and J usage is TRBJ2-5; TRBD2 matches 9 bases. The sequenced sample was CD4+ T cells from peripheral blood mononuclear cells, obtained in the first trimester of pregnancy. This receptor was identified in a female donor with multiple sclerosis, enrolled in a pregnancy study. The CDR3 nucleotides are TGTGCCAGCAGTGAAGTTGGAGTAGCGGGGGCTCGGTCCCAGTACTTC. This translates into CASSEVGVAGARSQYF.